One TCR beta chain is described in this entry. For the second PCR, which ran for about 6 to 12 cycles, a sample-barcoded 5' primer and a J-beta primer mix were used. TCRdb fed the 5' RACE reads into MiXCR, producing one record per CDR3 protein. The table lists hundreds of thousands of distinct CDR3 sequences, 45% to 50% of them singletons. The data were taken from a study of blood T cells in healthy people across ages. Trimming shortened V by 6 bases and J by 6 bases, and 20 bases separated the two germline ends. The germline gives CDR1 DFQATT, CDR2 SNEGSKA (reference sequence). This CDR3 has 14 amino acids.

Sequencing was done on a sample of blood. This clonotype was obtained from a woman aged 55-70 years in good health. This chain uses TRBV20-1 with TRBJ1-2, with D perhaps TRBD1 (5 bases). The CDR3 loop is CSAVYPGRGNGYTF. CDR3 DNA: TGCAGTGCCGTTTACCCGGGACGAGGGAATGGCTACACCTTC.